A selection of T cell receptor beta chains follows, all from one sample in a study of post-analysis software for immune sequencing data. Each CDR3 protein is one row after TCRdb ran MiXCR on the PCR reads. In the table there are 150,000 to 200,000 distinct CDR3 sequences, around 36% of which are singletons. Sequencing used blood, obtained after autologous hematopoietic stem cell transplantation. Receptor source: a girl between 5 and 17 years old with multiple sclerosis. CDR3s include the opening cysteine and the closing phenylalanine or tryptophan. D genes are given only for firm matches. Some rows have no size entry. The others give once, few or many, or a class for an expanded clone.

abundance | j_gene | len | v_gene | d_gene | CDR3aa | CDR3nt
few | TRBJ1-2 | 14 | TRBV28 | . | CASSPQTFNYGYTF | TGTGCCAGCAGTCCCCAGACATTTAACTATGGCTACACCTTC
. | TRBJ2-7 | 17 | TRBV11-2 | . | CASSLIAGPGGLYEQYF | TGTGCCAGCAGCTTAATAGCGGGGCCAGGGGGCCTCTACGAGCAGTACTTC
. | TRBJ2-3 | 15 | TRBV6-4 | . | CASSAELGGTDTQYF | TGTGCCAGCAGTGCCGAACTCGGGGGCACAGATACGCAGTATTTT
. | TRBJ1-1 | 15 | TRBV20-1 | . | CSARERGTTNTEAFF | TGCAGTGCTAGAGAGAGGGGGACTACGAACACTGAAGCTTTCTTT
few | TRBJ2-7 | 10 | TRBV7-2 | . | CASSLFEQYF | TGTGCCAGCAGCTTGTTTGAGCAGTACTTC
. | TRBJ1-2 | 14 | TRBV28 | . | CASSFRGQGYGYTF | TGTGCCAGCAGTTTTCGGGGACAAGGCTATGGCTACACCTTC
. | TRBJ2-7 | 14 | TRBV6-5 | TRBD1 | CASSKYRGSYEQYF | TGTGCCAGCAGTAAATACAGGGGATCCTACGAGCAGTACTTC
few | TRBJ1-2 | 13 | TRBV11-2 | . | CASSLGTHYGYTF | TGTGCCAGCAGCTTGGGCACCCACTATGGCTACACCTTC
many | TRBJ2-3 | 14 | TRBV30 | TRBD2 | CASKGEGGTDTQYF | TGTGCCTCCAAAGGGGAGGGAGGGACAGATACGCAGTATTTT
. | TRBJ2-1 | 16 | TRBV20-1 | TRBD2 | CSATFDTREGIHEQFF | TGCAGTGCCACCTTTGATACCCGGGAGGGCATACATGAGCAGTTCTTC
. | TRBJ2-5 | 13 | TRBV10-1 | . | CASSWTPDNEQYF | TGCGCCAGCTCTTGGACTCCCGACAATGAGCAGTACTTC
few | TRBJ2-3 | 15 | TRBV15 | . | CATSSEAVPTDTQYF | TGTGCCACCAGCAGTGAAGCGGTGCCCACAGATACGCAGTATTTT
few | TRBJ2-2 | 18 | TRBV7-8 | . | CASSPGVVLSRNTGELFF | TGTGCCAGCAGCCCAGGAGTGGTCCTGTCCCGAAACACCGGGGAGCTGTTTTTT
. | TRBJ2-5 | 12 | TRBV29-1 | . | CSAAMQAETQYF | TGCAGCGCCGCCATGCAGGCAGAGACCCAGTACTTC
. | TRBJ2-1 | 17 | TRBV15 | . | CATSRESVGGPYNEQFF | TGTGCCACCAGCAGAGAGAGTGTGGGGGGACCTTACAATGAGCAGTTCTTC
many | TRBJ2-7 | 14 | TRBV7-2 | TRBD2 | CASSPRTSGYEQYF | TGTGCCAGCTCACCCCGGACTAGCGGCTACGAGCAGTACTTC
few | TRBJ2-1 | 13 | TRBV12-3/TRBV12-4 | . | CASRKTSYNEQFF | TGTGCCAGCAGGAAGACTAGCTACAATGAGCAGTTCTTC
. | TRBJ2-7 | 15 | TRBV29-1 | TRBD2 | CSVETSGQPSYEQYF | TGCAGCGTTGAGACTAGCGGGCAACCTTCCTACGAGCAGTACTTC
. | TRBJ1-2 | 16 | TRBV6-6 | . | CASSYYPTGANYGYTF | TGTGCCAGCAGTTACTACCCCACGGGGGCTAACTATGGCTACACCTTC
many | TRBJ2-1 | 13 | TRBV27 | . | CASSSSSYNEQFF | TGTGCCAGCAGTTCGAGCTCCTACAATGAGCAGTTCTTC
. | TRBJ2-7 | 15 | TRBV30 | TRBD2 | CAWSVVLAGAVEQYF | TGTGCCTGGAGTGTGGTCCTAGCGGGGGCTGTCGAGCAGTACTTC
. | TRBJ1-5 | 12 | TRBV7-9 | . | CASSLLNQPQHF | TGTGCCAGCAGCTTGCTCAATCAGCCCCAGCATTTT
few | TRBJ1-2 | 14 | TRBV5-1 | . | CASSPGEIPYGYTF | TGCGCCAGCAGCCCGGGGGAAATACCCTATGGCTACACCTTC
. | TRBJ2-2 | 13 | TRBV12-3/TRBV12-4 | . | CASSSQFTGELFF | TGTGCCAGCAGTTCCCAATTCACCGGGGAGCTGTTTTTT
. | TRBJ2-1 | 13 | TRBV9 | . | CASSHIGANEQFF | TGTGCCAGCAGCCATATCGGAGCAAATGAGCAGTTCTTC
many | TRBJ2-1 | 14 | TRBV7-9 | . | CASSLAGALNEQFF | TGTGCCAGCAGCTTGGCAGGGGCCCTCAATGAGCAGTTCTTC
once | TRBJ2-1 | 17 | TRBV5-1 | TRBD2 | CASSRPSGGAVINEQFF | TGCGCCAGCAGCCGACCTAGCGGGGGGGCGGTCATAAATGAGCAGTTCTTC
. | TRBJ2-7 | 17 | TRBV6-6 | . | CASSYRSFWTLSYEQYF | TGTGCCAGCAGTTACCGAAGTTTCTGGACACTCTCTTACGAGCAGTACTTC
few | TRBJ2-7 | 13 | TRBV29-1 | . | CSVWGEGGYEQYF | TGCAGCGTTTGGGGTGAGGGGGGATACGAGCAGTACTTC
. | TRBJ2-1 | 16 | TRBV5-1 | TRBD2 | CASSLGLAESRAEQFF | TGCGCCAGCAGCTTGGGACTAGCGGAGTCCCGGGCTGAGCAGTTCTTC
few | TRBJ2-5 | 16 | TRBV5-1 | TRBD1 | CASSYRGRRELETQYF | TGCGCCAGCAGCTACAGGGGGCGACGGGAGTTGGAGACCCAGTACTTC
. | TRBJ2-5 | 13 | TRBV20-1 | . | CSASQGHQETQYF | TGCAGTGCTAGTCAGGGGCACCAAGAGACCCAGTACTTC
many | TRBJ2-7 | 13 | TRBV20-1 | . | CSAPTWTDGEQYF | TGCAGTGCCCCTACCTGGACAGACGGCGAGCAGTACTTC
few | TRBJ2-5 | 16 | TRBV4-3 | . | CASSQEWSSSVQTQYF | TGCGCCAGCAGCCAAGAATGGTCTAGCTCGGTACAGACCCAGTACTTC
few | TRBJ2-1 | 15 | TRBV6-2/TRBV6-3 | TRBD1 | CASSYGQAFYNEQFF | TGTGCCAGCAGTTACGGACAGGCGTTCTACAATGAGCAGTTCTTC
few | TRBJ2-6 | 15 | TRBV11-2 | . | CASSPTRSGANVLTF | TGTGCCAGCAGCCCAACTAGATCTGGGGCCAACGTCCTGACTTTC
. | TRBJ2-3 | 15 | TRBV19 | . | CASSGGVGRTDTQYF | TGTGCCAGTAGTGGCGGGGTCGGGAGAACAGATACGCAGTATTTT
few | TRBJ1-5 | 15 | TRBV6-1 | . | CASSGLTHSNQPQHF | TGTGCCAGCAGCGGCTTAACTCATAGCAATCAGCCCCAGCATTTT
. | TRBJ2-1 | 15 | TRBV9 | TRBD2 | CASSSGLAGGDEQFF | TGTGCCAGCAGCTCAGGACTAGCGGGAGGGGATGAGCAGTTCTTC
. | TRBJ2-3 | 12 | TRBV5-1 | . | CASSGGADTQYF | TGCGCCAGCAGCGGAGGGGCAGATACGCAGTATTTT